The present entry profiles one T cell receptor (beta chain) with its context. This specimen comes from a study of blood T cell repertoires in COVID-19. Study in general: Whether acute or convalescent, the COVID-19 samples came from the United States, Italy and Spain. T cells, B-cell-depleted T cells, or PBMCs provided the cDNA or gDNA that served as material.

The data were produced by immunoSEQ multiplex PCR, yet TCRdb's version contains in-frame clones alone and is incomplete. There are approximately 61,000 clones in the sample; approximately 86% occur only once, and roughly 14% lies in the top ten. V dropped 1 base and J dropped 6 bases, with 12 bases sitting between them. The length of the CDR3 is 15 residues. CDR1 is SGHDN and CDR2 is FVKESK in the germline V gene. Sequencing input: peripheral blood. This rearrangement joins TRBV14 to TRBJ2-2; D gene ambiguous. The TCR sequence derives from a human donor in a cohort sampled during active COVID-19. In DNA, the CDR3 is TGTGCCAGCAGCCAAGTCTCAGGCTTCCCCGGGGAGCTGTTTTTT. Protein product: CASSQVSGFPGELFF.